This T cell receptor beta chain was identified in a study of response to subunit inactivated influenza vaccine. TCRdb re-analysed the RT-PCR reads in MiXCR, keeping a single row per CDR3 protein. Here the sample spans about 520,000 distinct CDR3 sequences, roughly 7.9% being singletons. Many counts were recorded for this clonotype. Germline CDR1 DFQATT, CDR2 SNEGSKA (reference sequence). The V and J ends lost 0 bases and 3 bases respectively, with 5 bases between them. CDR3 length: 12 amino acids. The sample consisted of PBMCs from blood, taken less than 30 months after vaccination. The clonotype was recovered from a man aged 45 to 70 who received an inactivated influenza vaccine. The chain has TRBV20-1 and TRBJ1-2; D remains ambiguous. The CDR3 sequence is CSARDRDYGYTF. The DNA for the CDR3 is TGCAGTGCTAGAGATCGGGACTATGGCTACACCTTC.